A single sample is the source of the 25 T cell receptor beta chains below, sequenced in a study of tumor-infiltrating lymphocytes in primary liver carcinoma. The authors made TCR beta cDNA from 400 to 600 ng total RNA with a constant-region primer. Construction of TCR beta libraries relied on three successive nested multiplex PCR rounds employing slightly modified ARM-PCR. In the first two PCR rounds, TRBV1-TRBV30 forward primers were paired with a C-beta reverse primer, and each round lasted roughly 9 cycles. TCRdb independently ran MiXCR on the multiplex PCR reads; one entry per CDR3 protein. The table includes over 35,000 distinct CDR3 sequences, roughly four fifths detected once. It was from approximately 20-30 mg of unsorted bulk tissue that RNA and DNA were co-extracted. Sequenced: liver tumor tissue from sampling region 4. Regarding subset: tumor region T4, right-lateral pole. The receptors here all came from a man aged 40-49 years with primary liver carcinoma and hepatitis B virus infection.

About this clonotype: Its ends do not fully match the called genes, so a read error is possible. The chain links TRBV12-3 or TRBV12-4 to TRBJ2-7; D may match TRBD1 or TRBD2 (5 bases each). CDR3 length: 13 amino acids. CDR3: CASSLGIGDEQYF. CDR3 DNA sequence: TGTGCTAGCAGTCTCGGGATTGGGGACGAGCAGTATTTC.

Concerning this clonotype itself: Germline is not matched at one junction end, which may reflect a read error. This chain uses TRBV14 with TRBJ2-1; D perhaps matches TRBD2 (5 bases). Germline V gene data show CDR1 as SGHDN and CDR2 as FVKESK. The CDR3 covers 16 residues. The CDR3 reads CASGAVPGWVNNEQFF. In DNA, the CDR3 is TGTGCCAGCGGTGCCGTACCGGGATGGGTAAACAATGAGCAGTTCTTT.

The rearrangement links TRBV6-5 to TRBJ2-3; 10 nucleotides agree with TRBD2. Unmatched junction bases numbered 7, after V lost 7 bases and J lost 3 bases. The CDR3 covers 15 residues. Germline V CDR1 and CDR2: MNHEY, SVGAGI. CDR3 amino acids: CASNLVLAGTDTQYF. CDR3 sequence (DNA): TGTGCCAGCAACCTGGTACTAGCGGGAACAGATACGCAGTATTTT.

As to this clonotype: A junction boundary mismatches the germline segment, possibly from a read error. This chain joins TRBV14 and TRBJ2-1; 8 bases are shared with TRBD2. Germline CDR1 and CDR2: SGHDN and FVKESK. This CDR3 has 16 residues. The CDR3 DNA follows: TGTGCCAACAGTGCCGTAGCGGGATGGGTAAACAATGAGCAACTCTTC. Protein product: CANSAVAGWVNNEQLF.

This clonotype has only a few counts. In this CDR3 the conserved last residue, phenylalanine or tryptophan, is missing, so a read error is likely. The V and J genes are TRBV28 and TRBJ2-7; TRBD2 matches 10 bases. Trimming cost V 8 bases and J 5 bases; bases outside gene matches: 9. CDR1 is MDHEN, CDR2 SYDVKM, per germline. This CDR3 spans 14 amino acids. This CDR3 reads CASPVGTSAHEQYY. The DNA of the CDR3 is TGTGCCAGCCCCGTCGGGACTAGCGCCCACGAGCAGTACTAC.

Of note for this clonotype: Germline is not matched at one junction end, which may reflect a read error. The chain uses TRBV11-1 and TRBJ1-6, with D unclear. Germline values: CDR1 SGHAT, CDR2 FQDESV (reference sequence). The CDR3 extends over 13 amino acids. CDR3 in DNA: TGTGCCTGCAGCCTGACACTGGATTCACCCCTCCACTTT. It specifies CACSLTLDSPLHF.

On this clonotype itself: The CDR3 does not end in the conserved phenylalanine or tryptophan, so this is likely a read error. The V and J genes are TRBV11-1 and TRBJ2-7; tentative D call: TRBD2 (6 bases). Germline lookup yields CDR1 SGHAT and CDR2 FQDESV (reference sequence). This CDR3 contains 15 residues. DNA of the CDR3: TGTGTCAGCAGCTTAACGGGATCGGGAGAATACGGTCAGTACCTC. Protein sequence: CVSSLTGSGEYGQYL.

In regard to this clonotype: A read error may produce the germline difference seen at one junction end. V and J are TRBV7-9 and TRBJ2-7, with D tentatively TRBD2 (5 bases). The CDR3 consists of 13 residues. The germline V gene encodes CDR1 SEHNR and CDR2 FQNEAQ (reference sequence). Here the CDR3 DNA reads TGTGCCAACAGCCGAGGGATACTGTACGAGCAGTGCTTC. Translating it yields CANSRGILYEQCF. Looking up the rest from reference TRBV7-9 and TRBJ2-7 gives the full variable domain: DTGVSQNPRHKITKRGQNVTFRCDPISEHNRLYWYRQTLGQGPEFLTYFQNEAQLEKSRLLSDRFSAERPKGSFSTLEIQRTEQGDSAMYLCANSRGILYEQCFGPGTRLTVT.

This rearrangement joins TRBV29-1 to TRBJ1-1; D ambiguous. The CDR3 contains 15 residues. The V and J ends lost 8 bases and 4 bases respectively, with 23 bases between them. CDR1 and CDR2 (germline): SQVTM, ANQGSEA. In DNA, the CDR3 is TGCAGCTTCCTCGGGAGGGCACTGCGGGGCACTGAAGCTTTCTTT. It encodes CSFLGRALRGTEAFF.

Worth noting for this clonotype: The junction differs from germline at one of its ends, possibly a read error. V usage is TRBV28 and J usage is TRBJ1-2; 7 bases are a match to TRBD1. The CDR3 runs to 15 residues. Germline V gene sequence: CDR1 MDHEN, CDR2 SYDVKM. The CDR3 protein is CASRSGTVRNYGYTF. The DNA of the CDR3 is TGTGCCAGCAGATCCGGGACAGTACGAAACTATGGATACACCTTC.

Turning to this clonotype: The conserved final phenylalanine or tryptophan is absent from the CDR3, which likely points to a read error. This chain links TRBV29-1 with TRBJ2-5, with D possibly TRBD1 on 6 matching bases. CDR3 length: 14 residues. Looked up from germline, CDR1 is SQVTM and CDR2 is ANQGSEA. The CDR3 nucleotides read TGCAACTTTAGGACAGCATCGTTTCAAGAGACTCAGTACCTC. Encoded protein: CNFRTASFQETQYL.

A word on this clonotype: The CDR3 carries no conserved terminal phenylalanine or tryptophan, so it likely arises from a read error. V is TRBV4-3 and J is TRBJ1-6; 10 nucleotides agree with TRBD1. The CDR3 is 16 residues long. Germline CDR1 reads LGHNA; CDR2 reads YSLEER. The CDR3 DNA sequence: TGCGCCAGCAACTCCTGGGACAGGGGAAGGAATTCGCCCCTCCACTTA. This sequence encodes CASNSWDRGRNSPLHL.

This clonotype was seen a handful of times. J is TRBJ2-5 and V is TRBV6-2 or TRBV6-3; 12 bases map to TRBD2. The CDR3 totals 18 residues. Germline V gene data show CDR1 as MNHEY and CDR2 as SVGEGT. Germline trimming cut 6 bases from V and 5 bases from J; bases unmatched to any gene: 16. The CDR3 nucleotides read TGTGCCAGCAGCCCTGCCCGTCTGACTAGCGGGAGAAGGGAGACCCAGTACTTC. Translation gives CASSPARLTSGRRETQYF.

A single count supports this clonotype. One junction end does not reproduce the germline sequence, and a read error may be involved. CDR3: CASSLLGRGQETHYF. The CDR3 region has the DNA TGCGCCAGCAGCTTGTTAGGAAGGGGACAAGAGACCCATTACTTC. The chain combines TRBV5-1 with TRBJ2-5; D might be TRBD1 (6 bases). Germline V gene data show CDR1 as SGHRS and CDR2 as YFSETQ. The length of the CDR3 is 15 residues.

The genes are TRBV9 and TRBJ1-6; 7 bases fit TRBD1. Unmatched junction bases numbered 2, after V lost 2 bases and J lost 0 bases. The CDR3 length is 16 residues. Germline CDR1 reads SGDLS; CDR2 reads YYNGEE. This chain's CDR3 is CASSVGQSSYNSPLHF. The CDR3 DNA follows: TGTGCCAGCAGCGTGGGACAGAGCTCCTATAATTCACCCCTCCACTTT.

In this sample, this clonotype turned up many times. It may be a read error: a sequence one base away is much more abundant. Here the CDR3 omits its conserved ending phenylalanine or tryptophan, so a read error is the likely source. The genes are TRBV5-1 and TRBJ2-3, with D perhaps matching TRBD2 (6 bases). The germline V gene encodes CDR1 SGHRS and CDR2 YFSETQ. The V end lost 3 bases, the J end lost 0 bases, and 14 bases lay between the germline ends. This CDR3 is built from 16 residues. This CDR3 is CASSSLAEFSTDTQYS. In DNA, the CDR3 is TGCGCCAGCAGCTCCTTAGCGGAGTTTAGCACAGATACGCAGTATTCT.

The chain carries TRBV7-2 and TRBJ2-5; either TRBD1 or TRBD2 may supply D (7 bases each). Germline loops: CDR1 SGHTA, CDR2 FQGNSA. CDR3 length: 14 residues. V was cut by 7 bases and J by 5 bases, with 17 bases left in between. The CDR3 bases are TGTGCCAGCAACACAGGGGCGGGGGTGGAGACCCAGTACTTC. Translating gives CASNTGAGVETQYF. Supplemented by reference TRBV7-2 and TRBJ2-5, the full variable domain reads GAGVSQSPSNKVTEKGKDVELRCDPISGHTALYWYRQSLGQGLEFLIYFQGNSAPDKSGLPSDRFSAERTGGSVSTLTIQRTQQEDSAVYLCASNTGAGVETQYFGPGTRLLVL.

To note about this clonotype: The conserved final phenylalanine or tryptophan is absent from the CDR3, which likely points to a read error. The genes are TRBV4-2 and TRBJ2-7, with D hard to call. This CDR3 is 11 amino acids long. From germline, CDR1 is LGHNA and CDR2 YNFKEQ. The CDR3 DNA sequence: TGTGCCGGCAGCCATCAGTGCAGGCAGTACTTA. It codes for CAGSHQCRQYL.

About this clonotype itself: Without the conserved terminal phenylalanine or tryptophan, this CDR3 likely stems from a read error. CDR3 residues: CASSQRLAGATYEQYL. CDR3 nucleotide sequence: TGCGCCAGCAGTCAACGACTAGCGGGAGCAACCTATGAGCAGTACCTC. The chain combines TRBV4-3 with TRBJ2-7, with 12 bases fitting TRBD2. The germline V gene encodes CDR1 LGHNA and CDR2 YSLEER. The CDR3 extends over 16 amino acids.

This clonotype was recorded only once. The chain uses TRBV30 and TRBJ2-1; TRBD2 matches at 13 bases. Germline CDR1 reads GTSNPN; CDR2 reads SVGIG (reference sequence). The V gene end was trimmed by 5 bases and the J gene end by 10 bases; junction bases not matched to a gene: 8. The CDR3 is 14 residues long. The CDR3 region is CAWSHGLAGEEQFF. The CDR3 nucleotides read TGTGCCTGGTCGCACGGACTAGCGGGGGAAGAGCAGTTCTTC. Full variable domain (rest looked up from reference TRBV30 and TRBJ2-1): SQTIHQWPATLVQPVGSPLSLECTVEGTSNPNLYWYRQAAGRGLQLLFYSVGIGQISSEVPQNLSASRPQDRQFILSSKKLLLSDSGFYLCAWSHGLAGEEQFFGPGTRLTVL.

About this clonotype itself: The conserved phenylalanine or tryptophan is not found at the CDR3 terminus, so this likely reflects a read error. J is TRBJ2-7 and V is TRBV7-9, with 7 bases that match TRBD1. The CDR3 sequence is 13 residues long. The ends lost 5 bases at V and 6 bases at J; junction bases unmatched: 7. CDR1 and CDR2 from the germline V gene are SEHNR and FQNEAQ (reference sequence). CDR3 amino acids: CASSPGTAGEQYL. CDR3 sequence (DNA): TGTGCCAGCAGCCCTGGGACAGCCGGCGAGCAGTACCTC.

The rearrangement joins TRBV11-2 to TRBJ2-7; a possible D gene is TRBD1 (5 bases). Germline loops: CDR1 SGHAT, CDR2 FQNNGV. The CDR3 extends over 14 amino acids. V shed 4 bases and J shed 4 bases, with 14 bases lying between them. CDR3 bases: TGTGCCAGCAGCTCTAACAGGAGTTCTTACGAGCAGTACTTC. Residues: CASSSNRSSYEQYF. The whole variable domain, remainder taken from reference TRBV11-2 and TRBJ2-7, is EAGVAQSPRYKIIEKRQSVAFWCNPISGHATLYWYQQILGQGPKLLIQFQNNGVVDDSQLPKDRFSAERLKGVDSTLKIQPAKLEDSAVYLCASSSNRSSYEQYFGPGTRLTVT.

As concerns this clonotype: The conserved final phenylalanine or tryptophan is absent from the CDR3, which likely points to a read error. V is TRBV5-6 and J is TRBJ2-7; 8 nucleotides line up with TRBD1. This CDR3 is built from 14 residues. CDR1 and CDR2 (germline): SGHDT, YYEEEE. CDR3 sequence reads: CTSSSRTGPYEQYS. CDR3 nucleotides: TGTACCAGCAGCTCGCGGACAGGGCCCTACGAGCAGTACTCC.

Worth noting for this clonotype: One junction end disagrees with the germline gene, perhaps due to a read error. This chain connects TRBV11-2 to TRBJ2-3, with 7 bases aligning to TRBD2. The CDR3 spans 15 residues. Germline V gives CDR1 SGHAT, CDR2 FQNNGV. CDR3 coding DNA: TGTACCAGCAGCTTAGCGCGAGTAGCGGGAGATACGCAGTATTTT. Translating it yields CTSSLARVAGDTQYF.

This clonotype is classed as medium-sized. The genes are TRBV10-3 and TRBJ1-1; no firm D call. In germline, CDR1 is ENHRY, CDR2 SYGVKD. V was trimmed by 7 bases and J by 0 bases, leaving 12 bases between them. CDR3 size: 14 residues. CDR3 residues: CAIMGGSMNTEAFF. The CDR3 region has the DNA TGTGCCATCATGGGCGGCTCCATGAACACTGAAGCTTTCTTT.